One and the same sample provided the 5 T cell receptor beta chains below, sequenced in a study of identical twins listed by TCRdb under 2016. Library preparation employed 5' RACE. Reads for this sample came from an Illumina HiSeq 2000. TCRdb took the public reads, trimmed them with fastp at Q25, ran MiXCR for clone calling and kept in-frame beta chains. For every CDR3 protein sequence, its rows merge into one entry that carries the most common genes and DNA. This sample lists about 490,000 distinct CDR3 sequences; 12% to 15% were detected once. Jointly, the top ten make up roughly 0.44% of the sample. These same records also appear under a second study, on yellow fever vaccine responses in identical twins.

The sample consisted of CD4+ T cells sorted from blood. The source is a woman between 18 and 29 years old in good health.

This sequence joins TRBV10-3 and TRBJ2-7, with a tentative D call TRBD1 (5 bases). V lost 10 bases, J lost 0 bases, and 10 bases lay in between. CDR1 is ENHRY and CDR2 is SYGVKD in the germline V gene. The CDR3 has 12 residues. CDR3 nucleotides: TGTGCCACAAGACAGAGCTCCTACGAGCAGTACTTC. It encodes CATRQSSYEQYF.

A few counts support this clonotype. The chain combines TRBV5-1 with TRBJ2-5, with no clear D. The V end lost 6 bases, the J end lost 1 base, and 13 bases lay between the germline ends. This CDR3 region has 14 residues. CDR1 and CDR2 from the germline V gene are SGHRS and YFSETQ. The CDR3: CASTLQPTQETQYF. CDR3 DNA sequence: TGCGCCAGCACCTTACAGCCAACCCAAGAGACCCAGTACTTC.

This clonotype was observed a handful of times. The chain joins TRBV4-1 to TRBJ2-3; D gene uncertain. This CDR3 region has 16 residues. The V gene lost 0 bases and the J gene lost 1 base, with 11 bases spanning the gap. Per the germline V gene, CDR1 is MGHRA and CDR2 is YSYEKL. The CDR3 spells CASSQDRGAGTDTQYF. The DNA of the CDR3 is TGCGCCAGCAGCCAAGATCGAGGAGCAGGCACAGATACGCAGTATTTT.

CDR3 amino acids: CASSLLGQGVYNEQFF. The CDR3 bases are TGTGCCAGCAGTTTATTAGGACAGGGAGTGTACAATGAGCAGTTCTTC. V gene TRBV28 combines with J gene TRBJ2-1, with TRBD1 matching over 8 bases. J gave up 4 bases and V 1 base, and 6 bases lay outside the gene matches. There are 16 residues in the CDR3. Germline values: CDR1 MDHEN, CDR2 SYDVKM.

This clonotype came up a few times. The chain recombines TRBV12-3 or TRBV12-4 with TRBJ2-1, with 8 bases identical to TRBD1. Losses at the gene ends were 7 bases for V and 15 bases for J; bases not matched to a gene: 8. The CDR3 covers 11 residues. The CDR3 here is CASTNRGSPFF. DNA of the CDR3: TGTGCCAGCACGAACAGGGGGTCTCCGTTCTTC.